The entry below describes one T cell receptor beta chain. Its specificity is not known. This specimen comes from a study of cytomegalovirus exposure and HLA in healthy donors. Study results and limitations: Reports indicated that the classifier achieved high specificity and sensitivity in diagnosing cytomegalovirus status. Most of the TCR beta V segments (in an earlier analysis) were productive either about 87% or about 30% of the time.

A multiplex PCR was run with 60 Vbeta primers and 13 Jbeta primers. Using immunoSEQ multiplex PCR, the repertoire was profiled, and TCRdb retains in-frame clones only, with some absent. The sample contains roughly 130,000 clones, around 67% of which appear only once. Trimming shortened V by 4 bases and J by 0 bases, and 14 bases separated the two germline ends. The germline gives CDR1 SGHTS, CDR2 YDEGEE. This CDR3 is 15 amino acids long. This rearrangement joins TRBV5-8 to TRBJ2-7; a weak D match, TRBD1 (5 bases). The sequencing sample was made of PBMCs. The clonotype was recovered from a young man in good health and CMV-seropositive. CDR3 in amino acids: CASSPAGLPSYEQYF. CDR3 in DNA: TGTGCCAGCAGCCCCGCAGGGCTGCCCTCCTACGAGCAGTACTTC.